The entry that follows covers one T cell receptor beta chain sequence. The data stem from a study of blood T cell repertoires in COVID-19. Background on the study: From T cells, B-cell-depleted T cells, or PBMCs came the material, which was cDNA or gDNA.

TCRdb keeps only in-frame clones here, not all; method: immunoSEQ multiplex PCR. The table has 250,000 to 400,000 clones, about nine tenths seen once. Sequencing was carried out using peripheral blood. The receptor comes from a woman in her 30s with COVID-19, enrolled during active disease.

CDR3 sequence (DNA): TGTGCCAGCAGACCTGAGGGGGCTGGGTTTGGCTACACCTTC. This gives the protein CASRPEGAGFGYTF. The chain combines TRBV7-9 with TRBJ1-2; 7 bases are shared with TRBD1. This CDR3 is 14 amino acids long. Germline CDR1 is SEHNR and CDR2 is FQNEAQ (reference sequence). V lost 6 bases and J lost 7; bases outside the gene matches: 11.